Shown below are 15 T cell receptor beta chains from a single sample sequenced in a study of T cells after somatic rescue of genetic block. Clones were sequenced by immunoSEQ multiplex PCR, and TCRdb holds only the in-frame ones, with some missing. The sample consists of approximately 15,000 clones, 65% to 85% of them appearing once. The specimen was peripheral blood mononuclear cells (PBMCs). All receptors derive from a boy between 10 and 17 years old.

The chain couples TRBV10-3 to TRBJ1-1, with 8 nucleotides matching TRBD1. From germline, CDR1 is ENHRY and CDR2 SYGVKD. The trim removed 3 bases at V and 4 bases at J, leaving 4 bases unmatched. CDR3 length: 14 residues. The CDR3: CAISERTGRTEAFF. CDR3 in DNA: TGTGCCATCAGTGAAAGGACAGGGCGCACTGAAGCTTTCTTT.

The chain uses TRBV9 and TRBJ2-3; 14 nucleotides line up with TRBD2. The V gene end was trimmed by 3 bases and the J gene end by 5 bases; junction bases not matched to a gene: 14. This CDR3 contains 19 residues. Germline CDR1 SGDLS, CDR2 YYNGEE. This CDR3 reads CASSEGRRTSGGPGDTQYF. In DNA, the CDR3 is TGTGCCAGCAGCGAGGGGAGGAGGACTAGCGGGGGGCCTGGAGATACGCAGTATTTT.

The chain carries TRBV30 and TRBJ2-5; no firm D call. The CDR3 consists of 13 residues. V was pared by 1 base and J by 0 bases, with 6 bases between. The germline CDR1 and CDR2 sequences are GTSNPN and SVGIG (reference sequence). CDR3 nucleotide sequence: TGTGCCTGGAGTGGACCCAACCAAGAGACCCAGTACTTC. The encoded protein is CAWSGPNQETQYF.

The chain uses TRBV7-3 and TRBJ2-6; weak D call: TRBD2 (6 bases). V was shortened by 4 bases and J by 0 bases, with 13 bases between the two germline ends. Germline V gives CDR1 SGHTA, CDR2 FQGTGA. There are 17 residues in the CDR3. CDR3 protein: CASSSPGLLSGANVLTF. In DNA form, the CDR3 reads TGTGCCAGCAGCTCTCCGGGACTGCTCTCTGGGGCCAACGTCCTGACTTTC.

The V call is TRBV28, the J call TRBJ2-7, with a weak D call TRBD1 (5 bases). This CDR3 region has 12 residues. CDR1 is MDHEN and CDR2 is SYDVKM in the germline V gene. V was trimmed by 8 bases and J by 5 bases, leaving 13 bases between them. This chain's CDR3 is CASSPGYHEQYF. DNA of the CDR3: TGTGCCAGCTCCCCAGGGTACCACGAGCAGTACTTC.

The chain combines TRBV18 with TRBJ2-5; 7 bases agree with TRBD1. Judging by the DNA end, TRBJ2-7 fits better; the J call may be wrong. This CDR3 is built from 13 residues. The V gene's germline CDR1 is KGHSH and CDR2 LQKENI. CDR3: CASSPGQVYEQYF. The CDR3 region has the DNA TGTGCCAGCTCACCAGGACAGGTCTACGAGCAGTACTTC.

This clone was counted between two and nine times. V is TRBV5-1 and J is TRBJ2-1; 7 bases map to TRBD2. V was clipped by 3 bases and J by 6 bases; unmatched bases: 12. The CDR3 is 16 amino acids. CDR1 SGHRS and CDR2 YFSETQ come from the germline V gene. The CDR3 DNA is TGCGCCAGCAGCTCAGGCTCAGCGGGGAGGGGCAATGAGCAGTTCTTC. Protein product: CASSSGSAGRGNEQFF. The whole variable domain, remainder taken from reference TRBV5-1 and TRBJ2-1, is KAGVTQTPRYLIKTRGQQVTLSCSPISGHRSVSWYQQTPGQGLQFLFEYFSETQRNKGNFPGRFSGRQFSNSRSEMNVSTLELGDSALYLCASSSGSAGRGNEQFFGPGTRLTVL.

By sample fraction, this clone is medium-sized (0.01 to 0.1%). The V gene is TRBV7-3, the J gene TRBJ2-1; 11 positions match TRBD2. Germline V gene data show CDR1 as SGHTA and CDR2 as FQGTGA. V was clipped by 5 bases and J by 4 bases; unmatched bases: 10. The CDR3 has 17 residues. The CDR3 loop reads CASSPLLAGAGYNEQFF. CDR3 nucleotide sequence: TGTGCCAGCAGCCCCTTACTAGCGGGGGCTGGGTACAATGAGCAGTTCTTC. Together with reference TRBV7-3 and TRBJ2-1, the CDR3 gives the full variable domain: GAGVSQTPSNKVTEKGKYVELRCDPISGHTALYWYRQSLGQGPEFLIYFQGTGAADDSGLPNDRFFAVRPEGSVSTLKIQRTERGDSAVYLCASSPLLAGAGYNEQFFGPGTRLTVL.

This clone was picked up one time. The chain combines TRBV7-2 with TRBJ2-7, with D unclear. V lost 5 bases to trimming and J lost 4 bases, with 18 bases between them. Germline lookup yields CDR1 SGHTA and CDR2 FQGNSA. The CDR3 is made up of 15 amino acids. The CDR3 spells CASSRQLGRPYEQYF. The CDR3 DNA follows: TGTGCCAGCAGCCGCCAGCTAGGCAGGCCGTACGAGCAGTACTTC.

The genes are TRBV7-2 and TRBJ1-1; 7 bases line up with TRBD1. V lost 5 bases to trimming and J lost 0 bases; unmatched junction nucleotides: 6. This CDR3 region has 15 residues. Germline CDR1 is SGHTA and CDR2 is FQGNSA. The CDR3 loop is CASSATGTVNTEAFF. The CDR3 coding sequence is TGTGCCAGCAGCGCGACAGGGACCGTGAACACTGAAGCTTTCTTT.

The chain couples TRBV27 to TRBJ2-1; TRBD2 might be the D (5 bases). Per the germline V gene, CDR1 is MNHEY and CDR2 is SMNVEV (reference sequence). The CDR3 extends over 14 amino acids. Trimming removed 4 bases at V and 8 bases at J, with 15 bases between. In nucleotides, the CDR3 is TGTGCCAGCAGTTCCCGGGGTAGGCTATATGAGCAGTTCTTC. This gives the protein CASSSRGRLYEQFF.

This clone was counted a few times. CDR3 nucleotides: TGCGCCAGCAGCATCGGGACAGGGTACAATGAGCAGTTCTTC. Protein sequence: CASSIGTGYNEQFF. The chain employs TRBV5-1 and TRBJ2-1; 9 nucleotides agree with TRBD1. CDR3 length equals 14 residues. In germline, CDR1 is SGHRS, CDR2 YFSETQ. The V and J ends lost 4 bases and 4 bases, in that order; junction bases with no gene match: 3. Full variable domain (rest looked up from reference TRBV5-1 and TRBJ2-1): KAGVTQTPRYLIKTRGQQVTLSCSPISGHRSVSWYQQTPGQGLQFLFEYFSETQRNKGNFPGRFSGRQFSNSRSEMNVSTLELGDSALYLCASSIGTGYNEQFFGPGTRLTVL.

The V gene is TRBV30, the J gene TRBJ1-1; D perhaps matches TRBD1 (5 bases). The V end was cut by 0 bases, the J end by 1 base, with 9 bases between. The germline CDR1 and CDR2 sequences are GTSNPN and SVGIG (reference sequence). The CDR3 loop spans 14 amino acids. The CDR3 DNA is TGTGCCTGGAGTGTACTAAGGGGGAACACTGAAGCTTTCTTT. This gives the protein CAWSVLRGNTEAFF.

This clone is a singleton in its sample. In DNA form, the CDR3 reads TGCGCCAGCAGCATGCCGGGCCCCCAGAGGGATGGCTACACCTTC. This sequence encodes CASSMPGPQRDGYTF. This chain uses TRBV5-1 with TRBJ1-2; D remains unclear. This CDR3 region has 15 residues. CDR1 SGHRS and CDR2 YFSETQ come from the germline V gene. Deletions cut 4 bases from V and 6 bases from J, with 19 bases between.

V is TRBV7-3 and J is TRBJ2-5, with a weak D call TRBD1 (5 bases). Trimming took 0 bases from V and 5 from J, leaving 7 bases between them. The CDR3 loop spans 13 amino acids. Per germline, CDR1 SGHTA and CDR2 FQGTGA. The CDR3 here is CASSLTKGETQYF. The CDR3 DNA is TGTGCCAGCAGCTTAACCAAGGGGGAGACCCAGTACTTC.